Sequencing of this TCR beta chain was carried out in a study of control samples from healthy donors and cancer patients. V lost 4 bases and J lost 10, with 18 bases in between. This CDR3 has 14 amino acids. The germline V gene has CDR1 KGHDR and CDR2 SFDVKD. Libraries were prepared by immunoSEQ multiplex PCR; TCRdb keeps only in-frame clonotypes and omits some of them. The sample has 390,000 or so clones, roughly 90% seen once. Sequencing was performed on PBMCs. The V gene is TRBV24-1, the J gene TRBJ1-1; perhaps TRBD1 as D (6 bases). The source is a man aged 35-49 years with head and neck cancer. The CDR3 protein is CATSDHGDMRGAFF. CDR3 coding DNA: TGTGCCACCAGTGACCACGGGGACATGAGAGGAGCTTTCTTT.